The entry below describes one TCR beta chain. Its antigen is not yet known. No much larger clonotype is one base removed from it; base qualities were not supplied. The entry originates in a study of PD-L1 blockade in urothelial cancer (dated by TCRdb to the late 2010s). Background on the whole study: Therapy was started around 2014 for all patients, and atezolizumab 1,200 mg was administered intravenously every 3 weeks. In the same patients, whole exome sequencing and RNA sequencing of pretreatment tumors were performed in addition to TCR sequencing. Somatic, immune and clinical correlates of response to PD-L1 blockade with atezolizumab in urothelial cancer were the focus of an exploratory multi-omic analysis. Durable clinical benefit was achieved by nine patients and was not achieved by 20 patients. Blood samples gave median yields of roughly 150,000 T cells and around 88,000 unique TCRs, along with a median clonality of around 0.08. Pretreatment tumor samples, along with matched peripheral blood serially collected before and after atezolizumab treatment, were subjected to TCR sequencing. About 90% of the roughly 30 patients were males with bladder-origin urothelial cancer, and about 65% of the 29 reported a prior smoking history. Blood samples were analyzed 3 weeks after the start of treatment (second dose) and 6 weeks after the start of treatment. Patients had an ECOG performance status of 0 or 1 and had received between 0 and 3 prior chemotherapy regimens. Durable clinical benefit was defined as a progression-free survival longer than 6 months, and TCR features were additionally tested against progression-free survival and overall survival. Pretreatment blood TCR-seq was available for fewer than 30 patients, at least one posttreatment blood collection was obtained for 25 or so patients, and tumor TCR-seq was available for 25 or so patients. Findings and caveats that apply to the study as a whole: A pretreatment peripheral blood TCR clonality below the median was linked to improved progression-free and overall survival. Patients with durable benefit showed greater expansion of tumor-associated TCR clones in peripheral blood 3 weeks after starting treatment (n of about 21, p = 0.022). Because the sample size was small (n ≈ 28) and many of the analyses were exploratory, the results are meant to be hypothesis-generating.

A total of under 30 patients with locally advanced or metastatic urothelial carcinoma, treated at Memorial Sloan Kettering on a trial protocol, made up the cohort. Peripheral blood mononuclear cells were collected pretreatment and during treatment, with between 1 and 8 total time points per patient. The Qiagen DNeasy Blood extraction kit was used to purify genomic DNA from total PBMCs and tumor samples. Collected pretreatment and during treatment, PBMCs were isolated and stored as previously described. Synthetic TCR analog templates were spiked into each PCR to estimate absolute template abundance from read counts. The immunoSEQ assay used bias-controlled V and J gene primers to amplify TCRbeta CDR3 regions from genomic DNA. Sequencing of rearranged TCRbeta segments was done at approximately 20X coverage. In the paper's pipeline: Sequencing errors were corrected by clustering and CDR3s were annotated against IMGT to assign V, D and J genes. Downstream analyses used only productive TCRbeta rearrangements, leaving out any out-of-frame or stop-codon sequences. To compute clonality, Shannon entropy was normalized by the log of the number of unique productive sequences and then subtracted from one. Clones differing between time points or between blood and tumor were identified using Fisher's exact test with Benjamini-Hochberg correction, with an adjusted p below 0.01 applied as the threshold. The table was pulled from immuneACCESS by TCRdb, which kept in-frame rearrangements only. Such tables lose some clones; where checked, under half of the loss comes from unresolved V genes, and the rest has no known cause. That table furnishes V, J and clone size, whereas the DNA furnished D and trimming. This sample has tens of thousands of clones in its table, and roughly 87% of those were observed once. Together, the top ten hold more than 5.5% of the sample.

This receptor was taken from a woman aged 70-85 years with urothelial cancer. The sequences come from PBMCs, collected around atezolizumab (anti-PD-L1) treatment.

The CDR3 sequence is CASSLGSQGLNGYTF. DNA sequence: TGCGCCAGCAGCTTGGGATCCCAGGGGCTGAATGGCTACACCTTC. The chain couples TRBV5-1 to TRBJ1-2; the D segment could be TRBD1, given 6 matching bases. The CDR3, cysteine through phenylalanine, is 15 amino acids long. The DNA shown is the 45-base CDR3, in frame from base 1. V lost 0 bases and J lost 6 bases; the stretch between them is 15 bases long. The germline V gene supplies CDR1 SGHRS and CDR2 YFSETQ.